This T cell receptor (beta chain) stems from a study of control samples from healthy donors and cancer patients. Looked up from germline, CDR1 is MNHEY and CDR2 is SVGAGI. Between the trimmed V and J ends, which lost 2 bases and 1 base, there was a span of 10 bases. The length of the CDR3 is 15 residues. The protocol was immunoSEQ multiplex PCR, while the TCRdb copy is restricted to in-frame clones and leaves out a portion. The table includes around 95,000 clones, about 85% detected once. The sequence came from a man between 25 and 39 years old in good health. Sequenced material: blood. This chain connects TRBV6-5 to TRBJ2-3, with D possibly TRBD1 on 5 matching bases. The CDR3 region is CASSYGAGGTDTQYF. CDR3 DNA: TGTGCCAGCAGTTACGGGGCAGGCGGCACAGATACGCAGTATTTT.